Following are 14 T cell receptor beta chains from one sample sequenced in a study of early T cells in non-severe SARS-CoV-2 infection. TCRdb itself ran the 5' RACE reads through MiXCR, one entry per CDR3 protein. The sample yields approximately 64,000 distinct CDR3 sequences, around 4.9% seen once. The sequencing input was whole blood. The source of these receptors is an adult who was a healthcare worker with PCR-confirmed SARS-CoV-2 infection or an uninfected control (not recorded which).

Many counts were recorded for this clonotype. The J gene is TRBJ2-1, the V gene TRBV7-2; D is ambiguous. V dropped 5 bases and J dropped 10 bases, with 12 bases sitting between them. CDR1 SGHTA and CDR2 FQGNSA come from the germline V gene. This CDR3 contains 12 residues. The CDR3 reads CASSRPSLEQFF. The CDR3 DNA follows: TGTGCCAGCAGCCGTCCCTCCCTGGAGCAGTTCTTC.

This clonotype was seen only a few times. DNA for the CDR3: TGTGCCAGTAGTGACTTTCAACGGACCCAGTACTTC. Translation gives CASSDFQRTQYF. This chain connects TRBV19 to TRBJ2-5; D unresolved. V shed 5 bases and J shed 7 bases, with 11 bases lying between them. The germline V gene has CDR1 LNHDA and CDR2 SQIVND (reference sequence). The CDR3 loop spans 12 amino acids. Full variable domain (rest looked up from reference TRBV19 and TRBJ2-5): DGGITQSPKYLFRKEGQNVTLSCEQNLNHDAMYWYRQDPGQGLRLIYYSQIVNDFQKGDIAEGYSVSREKKESFPLTVTSAQKNPTAFYLCASSDFQRTQYFGPGTRLLVL.

The genes are TRBV20-1 and TRBJ2-7; tentative D call: TRBD2 (6 bases). Trimming pared 2 bases from V and 2 bases from J, leaving 7 bases between. Germline values: CDR1 DFQATT, CDR2 SNEGSKA (reference sequence). This CDR3 is built from 12 residues. CDR3 DNA: TGCAGTGCTAGACTAGCGACCTACGAGCAGTACTTC. This sequence encodes CSARLATYEQYF.

This clonotype was observed a few times. The V gene is TRBV4-3, the J gene TRBJ2-7; D is possibly TRBD1 or TRBD2 (5 bases each). V was pared by 3 bases and J by 6 bases, with 18 bases between. Germline loops: CDR1 LGHNA, CDR2 YSLEER. CDR3 length equals 15 residues. CDR3 protein: CASSQIGTYEAEQYF. The CDR3 DNA reads as TGCGCCAGCAGCCAGATTGGGACGTATGAGGCCGAGCAGTACTTC.

This clonotype was picked up many times. The chain is built from TRBV5-4 and TRBJ2-1; possible D gene TRBD1, 6 bases. V lost 4 bases to trimming and J lost 8 bases, with 19 bases between them. The CDR3 loop spans 15 amino acids. Per the germline V gene, CDR1 is SGHNT and CDR2 is YYREEE (reference sequence). As DNA, the CDR3 is TGTGCCAGCAGCCCAGGGGCGGGCTGGGGCGATGAGCAGTTCTTC. It codes for CASSPGAGWGDEQFF.

This clonotype showed up many times. The chain joins TRBV19 to TRBJ2-7, with 9 nucleotides matching TRBD2. The CDR3 has 14 amino acids. The J segment lost 2 bases and the V segment lost 5 bases, leaving 4 bases of the junction unmatched. The germline V gene encodes CDR1 LNHDA and CDR2 SQIVND (reference sequence). The CDR3 spells CASSLAGEAYEQYF. CDR3 sequence (DNA): TGTGCCAGTAGTTTAGCGGGGGAAGCCTACGAGCAGTACTTC.

The chain links TRBV13 to TRBJ2-5; TRBD2 matches at 7 bases. Germline CDR1 and CDR2: PRHDT and FYEKMQ (reference sequence). Trimming took 5 bases from V and 4 from J; bases not matched to a gene: 7. The CDR3 sequence is 14 residues long. Here the CDR3 DNA reads TGTGCCAGCAGCCAGGGAGCGGGGTCAGAGACCCAGTACTTC. The encoded protein is CASSQGAGSETQYF.

In its sample, this clonotype was seen many times. The CDR3 loop reads CASSAYSGLSSYEQYF. The CDR3 DNA sequence: TGTGCCAGCAGTGCCTACAGCGGATTAAGCTCCTACGAGCAGTACTTC. The rearrangement uses TRBV27 and TRBJ2-7; D perhaps matches TRBD2 (5 bases). Germline values: CDR1 MNHEY, CDR2 SMNVEV (reference sequence). The CDR3 has 16 residues. The V end was cut by 5 bases, the J end by 0 bases, with 17 bases between.

J is TRBJ2-3 and V is TRBV20-1; D is possibly TRBD1 or TRBD2 (6 bases each). This CDR3 has 17 amino acids. Germline loops: CDR1 DFQATT, CDR2 SNEGSKA (reference sequence). Deletions cut 5 bases from V and 0 bases from J, with 21 bases between. The CDR3 region has the DNA TGCAGTGCTGCTCGAAATACGGGGGCCGCTAGCACAGATACGCAGTATTTT. Its protein product is CSAARNTGAASTDTQYF.

This clonotype was counted at least ten times. The chain employs TRBV2 and TRBJ2-2, with a tentative D call TRBD1 (6 bases). This CDR3 is built from 15 residues. Looked up from germline, CDR1 is SNHLY and CDR2 is FYNNEI. V was clipped by 3 bases and J by 1 base, with 9 bases between them. CDR3 sequence reads: CASSEGHQNTGELFF. The DNA of the CDR3 is TGTGCCAGCAGTGAGGGACACCAGAACACCGGGGAGCTGTTTTTT.

The sample holds many counts of this clonotype. The rearrangement links TRBV10-1 to TRBJ2-3; D not resolved. CDR1 is WNHNN, CDR2 SYGVQD, per germline (reference sequence). CDR3 length: 13 amino acids. V lost 2 bases to trimming and J lost 3 bases, with 6 bases between them. In DNA form, the CDR3 reads TGCGCCAGCAGTGAGCCCGCGACAGATACGCAGTATTTT. It yields the protein CASSEPATDTQYF.

This clonotype was picked up many times. V is TRBV2 and J is TRBJ2-3; D is possibly TRBD2 (6 bases). Trimming took off 2 bases at V and 1 base at J, with 10 bases between the two ends. The CDR3 sequence is 15 residues long. Looked up from germline, CDR1 is SNHLY and CDR2 is FYNNEI. The CDR3 nucleotides read TGTGCCAGCAGTGAACCGGGGGTTGGCACAGATACGCAGTATTTT. Translated: CASSEPGVGTDTQYF.

This clonotype was observed a few times. The V and J genes are TRBV11-2 and TRBJ1-2; no firm D call. V lost 6 bases and J lost 0, with 11 bases in between. From germline, CDR1 is SGHAT and CDR2 FQNNGV. This CDR3 is built from 14 residues. The CDR3 DNA sequence: TGTGCCAGCAGTAACCCGCAGGCTAACTATGGCTACACCTTC. Its protein product is CASSNPQANYGYTF. Full variable domain (outside the CDR3, taken from reference TRBV11-2 and TRBJ1-2): EAGVAQSPRYKIIEKRQSVAFWCNPISGHATLYWYQQILGQGPKLLIQFQNNGVVDDSQLPKDRFSAERLKGVDSTLKIQPAKLEDSAVYLCASSNPQANYGYTFGSGTRLTVV.

In its sample, this clonotype was seen many times. The rearrangement links TRBV7-3 to TRBJ2-1; D not resolved. Germline values: CDR1 SGHTA, CDR2 FQGTGA. CDR3 length equals 17 residues. Deletions cut 0 bases from V and 0 bases from J, with 12 bases between. The chain's CDR3 is CASSLTRSRNSYNEQFF. The CDR3 DNA reads TGTGCCAGCAGCTTAACGCGGAGCCGGAACTCCTACAATGAGCAGTTCTTC.